This entry lists 6 T cell receptor beta chains sequenced from one sample in a study of blood T cell repertoires in COVID-19. Data came from immunoSEQ multiplex PCR; TCRdb stores just in-frame clones and leaves some out. The table has 65,000 or so clones, about 80% seen once. The sequenced sample consisted of peripheral blood. The receptors derive from a man aged 60-69 years with acute or convalescent COVID-19.

The chain has TRBV10-2 and TRBJ1-2, with D perhaps TRBD1 (6 bases). This CDR3 region has 13 residues. Germline V gives CDR1 WSHSY, CDR2 SAAADI. V lost 6 bases and J lost 8, with 16 bases in between. The CDR3 nucleotides read TGCGCCAGCAGACCCGGACAGCCGACGGGCTACACCTTC. This codes for CASRPGQPTGYTF.

The chain uses TRBV5-1 and TRBJ1-1; the D gene is possibly TRBD1 (6 bases). The ends were cut back, 0 bases at V and 3 bases at J, with 18 bases in the middle. Germline assignment: CDR1 SGHRS and CDR2 YFSETQ. This CDR3 region has 17 residues. The CDR3 DNA follows: TGCGCCAGCAGCTTGGTTACAGGGTATAGTATAGACACTGAAGCTTTCTTT. The encoded protein is CASSLVTGYSIDTEAFF.

The CDR3 coding sequence is TGTGCCAGTAGTAACTCCGGGACTGGTATATATGGCTACACCTTC. Protein product: CASSNSGTGIYGYTF. The chain recombines TRBV19 with TRBJ1-2; D is perhaps TRBD1 (5 bases). Germline V CDR1 and CDR2: LNHDA, SQIVND (reference sequence). With 4 bases removed from V and 5 bases from J, the gap between germline ends came to 17 bases. The CDR3 consists of 15 residues.

The CDR3 DNA reads as TGTGCCAGCAGCCCGTCCCGGGACTATAGTGAGCAGTTCTTC. It translates to CASSPSRDYSEQFF. This chain uses TRBV7-2 with TRBJ2-1; TRBD2 aligns across 7 bases. V gave up 5 bases and J gave up 9 bases; unmatched junction bases: 10. The germline CDR1 and CDR2 sequences are SGHTA and FQGNSA. This CDR3 is built from 14 residues. Looking up the rest from reference TRBV7-2 and TRBJ2-1 gives the full variable domain: GAGVSQSPSNKVTEKGKDVELRCDPISGHTALYWYRQSLGQGLEFLIYFQGNSAPDKSGLPSDRFSAERTGGSVSTLTIQRTQQEDSAVYLCASSPSRDYSEQFFGPGTRLTVL.

This clone was seen once. The CDR3 DNA reads as TGTGCCAGCAGCTTACTCTCGGGACAGGGGAGCTACACCTTC. Encoded protein: CASSLLSGQGSYTF. The rearrangement joins TRBV7-2 to TRBJ1-2; 10 bases fit TRBD1. The CDR3 is 14 residues long. J gave up 9 bases and V 2 bases, and 6 bases lay outside the gene matches. CDR1 is SGHTA, CDR2 FQGNSA, per germline.

This chain uses TRBV18 with TRBJ2-6, with TRBD1 identical over 7 bases. Germline V gene data show CDR1 as KGHSH and CDR2 as LQKENI. There are 20 residues in the CDR3. V was clipped by 1 base and J by 9 bases; unmatched bases: 21. The CDR3 protein is CASSPRTSRRGTAKGNVLTF. In DNA form, the CDR3 reads TGTGCCAGCTCACCACGAACGTCCAGGAGAGGGACAGCGAAGGGCAACGTCCTGACTTTC.